Presented here are 21 T cell receptor beta chains from one specimen sequenced in a study of STAT5B mutations in CD4+ large granular lymphocyte leukemia (dated by TCRdb to about 2022). The library was obtained by the immunoSEQ multiplex PCR assay. TCRdb took this table from immuneACCESS and kept in-frame rearrangements with V and J called. Such tables lack part of the clones; where checked against another copy, unresolved V genes explain under half of the gap, and the rest is unexplained. Across this sample there are around 35,000 clones, with approximately 71% seen only once. Roughly 2% of the sample comes from the top ten. Sequenced sample: CD4+ T cells from blood buffy coats. These receptors were taken from a human donor in good health.

CDR3 coding DNA: TGTGCCAGCAGCCCCTCCATTCCGACAGTTGAAGCTTTCTTT. This translates into CASSPSIPTVEAFF. V and J are TRBV14 and TRBJ1-1; TRBD1 might be the D (5 bases). Per the germline V gene, CDR1 is SGHDN and CDR2 is FVKESK. Trimming pared 4 bases from V and 7 bases from J, leaving 16 bases between. The CDR3 loop spans 14 amino acids.

The V and J genes are TRBV10-3 and TRBJ1-2, with TRBD1 matching over 7 bases. Per germline, CDR1 ENHRY and CDR2 SYGVKD. Trimming at V came to 2 bases and at J to 2 bases, leaving 2 bases not matched to a gene. This CDR3 is 14 amino acids long. The DNA of the CDR3 is TGTGCCATCAGTGAGCCGACAGGGAACTATGGCTACACCTTC. Translated, it gives CAISEPTGNYGYTF.

V and J are TRBV28 and TRBJ2-7, with D possibly being TRBD1 (6 bases). Germline-derived CDR1 and CDR2 are MDHEN and SYDVKM. V lost 8 bases to trimming and J lost 3 bases, with 11 bases between them. The CDR3 is 12 residues long. Here the CDR3 reads CASHREIYEQYF. The CDR3 region has the DNA TGTGCCAGCCACAGGGAGATCTACGAGCAGTACTTC. Full variable domain (outside the CDR3, taken from reference TRBV28 and TRBJ2-7): DVKVTQSSRYLVKRTGEKVFLECVQDMDHENMFWYRQDPGLGLRLIYFSYDVKMKEKGDIPEGYSVSREKKERFSLILESASTNQTSMYLCASHREIYEQYFGPGTRLTVT.

By sample share, this clone is medium-sized (0.01 to 0.1%). The genes are TRBV5-8 and TRBJ1-6; D uncertain. Germline assignment: CDR1 SGHTS and CDR2 YDEGEE. Trimming removed 7 bases from V and 0 bases from J, with 5 bases in between. The CDR3 is 13 amino acids. The CDR3 coding sequence is TGTGCCAGCGGCAGCTCCTATAATTCACCCCTCCACTTT. Protein sequence: CASGSSYNSPLHF.

A few counts support this clone. The chain combines TRBV27 with TRBJ2-7, with a tentative D call TRBD1 (7 bases). The CDR3 runs to 13 residues. Germline V gives CDR1 MNHEY, CDR2 SMNVEV (reference sequence). The V and J ends lost 4 bases and 7 bases respectively, with 14 bases between them. The DNA of the CDR3 is TGTGCCAGCAGTTACAGGGGAGGCGGAGAGCAGTACTTC. It codes for CASSYRGGGEQYF.

This rearrangement joins TRBV7-6 to TRBJ2-1; TRBD2 aligns across 11 bases. Per germline, CDR1 SGHVS and CDR2 FNYEAQ. The length of the CDR3 is 16 residues. V lost 3 bases and J lost 5; bases outside the gene matches: 6. The DNA of the CDR3 is TGTGCCAGCAGCTTTTTAGCGGGGGGGGAACACAATGAGCAGTTCTTC. Its protein is CASSFLAGGEHNEQFF.

The J gene is TRBJ1-4, the V gene TRBV15; D is perhaps TRBD1 (5 bases). Deletions cut 1 base from V and 4 bases from J, with 10 bases between. CDR1 and CDR2 from the germline V gene are LNHNV and YYDKDF (reference sequence). The CDR3 has 15 residues. DNA for the CDR3: TGTGCCACCAGCAGAGCAGCAGGGAGTAATGAAAAACTGTTTTTT. Translating it yields CATSRAAGSNEKLFF.

This clone has a single count. V usage is TRBV7-6 and J usage is TRBJ1-3, with D tentatively TRBD1 (5 bases). The V and J ends lost 1 base and 1 base respectively, with 14 bases between them. Looked up from germline, CDR1 is SGHVS and CDR2 is FNYEAQ. This CDR3 contains 17 residues. CDR3 DNA sequence: TGTGCCAGCAGCTTAGGGGCGGTCGGGGGGTCTGGAAACACCATATATTTT. Translated: CASSLGAVGGSGNTIYF.

The V and J genes are TRBV5-1 and TRBJ2-1, with unresolved D. Trimming pared 4 bases from V and 5 bases from J, leaving 13 bases between. Germline-derived CDR1 and CDR2 are SGHRS and YFSETQ. There are 14 residues in the CDR3. CDR3 bases: TGCGCCAGCAGCCGCGCGGCCGCCAACAATGAGCAGTTCTTC. Protein sequence: CASSRAAANNEQFF.

The chain combines TRBV7-2 with TRBJ1-3; D not resolved. The germline gives CDR1 SGHTA, CDR2 FQGNSA. The germline V and J ends were trimmed by 1 base and 0 bases, with 10 bases remaining between them. The length of the CDR3 is 16 residues. CDR3 protein: CASSLDGASSGNTIYF. The CDR3, as DNA: TGTGCCAGCAGCTTAGACGGTGCAAGCTCTGGAAACACCATATATTTT. Supplemented by reference TRBV7-2 and TRBJ1-3, the full variable domain reads GAGVSQSPSNKVTEKGKDVELRCDPISGHTALYWYRQSLGQGLEFLIYFQGNSAPDKSGLPSDRFSAERTGGSVSTLTIQRTQQEDSAVYLCASSLDGASSGNTIYFGEGSWLTVV.

This clone occurred once. The chain joins TRBV5-4 to TRBJ2-3; a weak D match, TRBD2 (6 bases). V lost 3 bases and J lost 0, with 8 bases in between. The CDR3 has 14 amino acids. Germline lookup yields CDR1 SGHNT and CDR2 YYREEE (reference sequence). The CDR3 DNA reads TGTGCCAGCAGCTCGCGGGGAAGCACAGATACGCAGTATTTT. It specifies CASSSRGSTDTQYF. Looking up the rest from reference TRBV5-4 and TRBJ2-3 gives the full variable domain: ETGVTQSPTHLIKTRGQQVTLRCSSQSGHNTVSWYQQALGQGPQFIFQYYREEENGRGNFPPRFSGLQFPNYSSELNVNALELDDSALYLCASSSRGSTDTQYFGPGTRLTVL.

This chain uses TRBV19 with TRBJ2-3; D is possibly TRBD2 (6 bases). V was shortened by 5 bases and J by 2 bases, with 14 bases between the two germline ends. The CDR3 loop spans 15 amino acids. The germline CDR1 and CDR2 sequences are LNHDA and SQIVND (reference sequence). The CDR3 loop is CASSARLDSTDTQYF. CDR3 in DNA: TGTGCCAGTAGTGCCCGACTAGACTCCACAGATACGCAGTATTTT.

V gene TRBV2 combines with J gene TRBJ1-2; D is unresolved. CDR1 is SNHLY and CDR2 is FYNNEI in the germline V gene. V lost 8 bases and J lost 0, with 10 bases in between. The CDR3 runs to 13 residues. The CDR3: CASRRQTNYGYTF. The CDR3 nucleotides are TGTGCCAGCCGACGGCAAACTAACTATGGCTACACCTTC.

The chain carries TRBV5-5 and TRBJ2-7; unclear D gene. The CDR3 consists of 12 residues. V shed 0 bases and J shed 3 bases, with 4 bases lying between them. Germline V gives CDR1 SGHKS, CDR2 YYEKEE (reference sequence). CDR3 DNA sequence: TGTGCCAGCAGCTTGGACCACTACGAGCAGTACTTC. It translates to CASSLDHYEQYF.

The rearrangement uses TRBV7-2 and TRBJ1-2, with 7 bases matching TRBD1. The CDR3 runs to 17 residues. The germline CDR1 and CDR2 sequences are SGHTA and FQGNSA. V lost 4 bases, J lost 3 bases, and 14 bases stayed unmatched. The CDR3 loop is CASSSATSGTVDYGYTF. The DNA for the CDR3 is TGTGCCAGCAGCTCCGCTACCTCTGGGACAGTGGACTATGGCTACACCTTC.

In this sample, this clone turned up a few times. The rearrangement uses TRBV5-8 and TRBJ1-5, with TRBD1 identical over 11 bases. The CDR3 runs to 17 residues. Germline V gene data show CDR1 as SGHTS and CDR2 as YDEGEE. With V trimmed by 0 bases and J by 6 bases, 8 bases remained unmatched. This CDR3 is CASSLGSWTGGGQPQHF. Written as DNA, the CDR3 is TGTGCCAGCAGCTTGGGTAGCTGGACAGGGGGCGGTCAGCCCCAGCATTTT.

CDR3 sequence: CASSLNAGGLYNEQFF. For the CDR3, the DNA is TGTGCCAGCAGCTTGAATGCGGGGGGGCTTTACAATGAGCAGTTCTTC. The chain links TRBV11-2 to TRBJ2-1; 9 bases map to TRBD2. This CDR3 is built from 16 residues. After removal of 3 bases from V and 4 bases from J, the junction contained 7 bases not matched to a gene. The germline V gene encodes CDR1 SGHAT and CDR2 FQNNGV.

The chain carries TRBV5-1 and TRBJ1-1; D unclear. Germline CDR1 SGHRS, CDR2 YFSETQ. The CDR3 is 14 amino acids. Trimming removed 4 bases from V and 0 bases from J, with 10 bases in between. The CDR3 sequence is CASSADGMNTEAFF. CDR3 in DNA: TGCGCCAGCAGCGCGGACGGAATGAACACTGAAGCTTTCTTT.

The V gene is TRBV7-9, the J gene TRBJ2-5, with D perhaps TRBD1 or TRBD2 (5 bases each). CDR1 is SEHNR and CDR2 is FQNEAQ in the germline V gene (reference sequence). V lost 5 bases, J lost 5 bases, and 9 bases lay in between. The CDR3 length is 12 residues. The DNA for the CDR3 is TGTGCCAGCAGCCGGGGCTGGGAGACCCAGTACTTC. Amino acid sequence: CASSRGWETQYF.

Only a few counts were recorded for this clone. The chain employs TRBV5-1 and TRBJ1-4, with D maybe TRBD1 (6 bases). This CDR3 comprises 14 residues. The germline gives CDR1 SGHRS, CDR2 YFSETQ. The V gene lost 0 bases and the J gene lost 7 bases, with 10 bases spanning the gap. The CDR3 loop reads CASSLDRVSEKLFF. CDR3 DNA sequence: TGCGCCAGCAGCTTGGACAGGGTTAGTGAAAAACTGTTTTTT. Full variable domain (outside the CDR3, taken from reference TRBV5-1 and TRBJ1-4): KAGVTQTPRYLIKTRGQQVTLSCSPISGHRSVSWYQQTPGQGLQFLFEYFSETQRNKGNFPGRFSGRQFSNSRSEMNVSTLELGDSALYLCASSLDRVSEKLFFGSGTQLSVL.

The rearrangement joins TRBV6-5 to TRBJ2-2; D remains unclear. The ends were cut back, 1 base at V and 4 bases at J, with 10 bases in the middle. CDR3 length: 15 residues. Germline V lookup: CDR1 MNHEY, CDR2 SVGAGI. Here the CDR3 reads CASSYFYNPTGELFF. The DNA for the CDR3 is TGTGCCAGCAGTTACTTTTACAATCCCACCGGGGAGCTGTTTTTT.